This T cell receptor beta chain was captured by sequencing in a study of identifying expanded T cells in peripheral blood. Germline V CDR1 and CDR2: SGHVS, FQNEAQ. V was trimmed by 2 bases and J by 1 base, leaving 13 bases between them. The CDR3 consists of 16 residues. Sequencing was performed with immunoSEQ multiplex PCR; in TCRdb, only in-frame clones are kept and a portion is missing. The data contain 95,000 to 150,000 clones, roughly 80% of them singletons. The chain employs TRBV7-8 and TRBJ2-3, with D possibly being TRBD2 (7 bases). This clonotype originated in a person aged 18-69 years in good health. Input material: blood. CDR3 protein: CASSLFGGQGTDTQYF. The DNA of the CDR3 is TGTGCCAGCAGCTTATTCGGGGGGCAGGGCACAGATACGCAGTATTTT.